A single TCR beta chain is shown here with its context. Its specificity is not known. Germline V gene lookup returns CDR1 MGHRA and CDR2 YSYEKL. The CDR3 runs 17 residues. V shed 4 bases and J 6 bases; nucleotides not matched to a gene: 11. Unique molecular identifiers were incorporated into the prepared TCRbeta library. TCRdb re-called the PCR reads with MiXCR, one entry per CDR3 protein. The sample includes approximately 400,000 distinct CDR3 sequences, 16% seen only once; the top ten take 25% to 30%. This record belongs to a study of T-cell reconstitution after alpha-beta-depleted transplantation in children. Broader study findings: One year post-transplant, T-cell counts and diversity were largely derived from T cells produced anew.

This TCR was sampled from a boy in the first two years of life who had a stem cell transplant for Wiskott-Aldrich syndrome, so the T cells may come from the graft donor. Material: PBMCs, mostly from graft donor cells, obtained 360 days after TCRalphabeta/CD19-depleted stem cell transplant. The chain recombines TRBV4-1 with TRBJ2-2; 10 bases are shared with TRBD2. Written as DNA, the CDR3 is TGCGCCAGCAGCCCGCCACCGGGACTAGCGAAGGCCGGGGAGCTGTTTTTT. As protein: CASSPPPGLAKAGELFF.